This T cell receptor (beta chain) comes out of a study of blood T cells in healthy people across ages. This CDR3 contains 15 residues. Trimming removed 6 bases at V and 1 base at J, with 14 bases between. The germline V gene has CDR1 SNHLY and CDR2 FYNNEI. Combining a sample-barcoded 5' primer with a J-beta primer mix, a second PCR ran for roughly 7 to 12 cycles. Each cDNA molecule was tagged by a template-switch adaptor that had 12 random nucleotides. TCRdb re-called the 5' RACE reads through MiXCR, storing one row per CDR3 protein. Among approximately 810,000 distinct CDR3 sequences listed, under 35% were seen once. Donors each provided ten milliliters of peripheral blood.

The gene calls are TRBV2 and TRBJ2-3, with a tentative D call TRBD2 (6 bases). The specimen was blood. This sequence was found in a woman aged 80 or older in good health. CDR3 protein: CASRPWRGRTDTQYF. The CDR3, as DNA: TGTGCCAGCAGGCCCTGGCGGGGACGCACAGATACGCAGTATTTT.